Below, 25 T cell receptor beta chains from the same sample are listed, as sequenced in a study of blood T cell repertoires in COVID-19. TCRdb keeps only in-frame clones here, not all; method: immunoSEQ multiplex PCR. The sample includes fewer than 200,000 clones, 80% of them seen just once. Sequencing was performed on peripheral blood. These receptor sequences come from a man aged 70 or older with active or convalescent COVID-19.

This clone was counted ten times or more. The V call is TRBV2, the J call TRBJ1-1; D is ambiguous. Looked up from germline, CDR1 is SNHLY and CDR2 is FYNNEI. Trimming removed 4 bases at V and 8 bases at J, with 14 bases between. This CDR3 is built from 13 residues. The CDR3 sequence: CASSGFAYREAFF. In DNA, the CDR3 is TGTGCCAGCAGTGGGTTTGCGTACCGGGAAGCTTTCTTT.

The DNA of the CDR3 is TGTGCCTGGAGTCAGTTCAGGGGAGCTGAAGCTTTCTTT. Its translation: CAWSQFRGAEAFF. J is TRBJ1-1 and V is TRBV30; D may be TRBD1 (6 bases). In germline, CDR1 is GTSNPN, CDR2 SVGIG (reference sequence). The CDR3 contains 13 residues. V was clipped by 2 bases and J by 6 bases, with 13 bases between them. Full variable domain (outside the CDR3, taken from reference TRBV30 and TRBJ1-1): SQTIHQWPATLVQPVGSPLSLECTVEGTSNPNLYWYRQAAGRGLQLLFYSVGIGQISSEVPQNLSASRPQDRQFILSSKKLLLSDSGFYLCAWSQFRGAEAFFGQGTRLTVV.

The V and J genes are TRBV2 and TRBJ1-2, with 10 bases fitting TRBD1. Germline V gives CDR1 SNHLY, CDR2 FYNNEI. The CDR3 has 16 residues. The ends lost 10 bases at V and 2 bases at J; junction bases unmatched: 13. For the CDR3, the DNA is TGTGCCACCATGGGACCCCCGGGACAGGGGAACTATGGCTACACCTTC. Its protein is CATMGPPGQGNYGYTF.

The table lists this clone with a count of one. This sequence joins TRBV7-2 and TRBJ2-1; TRBD1 aligns across 8 bases. The CDR3 consists of 14 residues. V gave up 6 bases and J gave up 12 bases; unmatched junction bases: 13. Germline V lookup: CDR1 SGHTA, CDR2 FQGNSA. CDR3 residues: CASSLRRGQALQFF. The CDR3 DNA reads as TGTGCCAGCAGTCTACGCCGGGGACAGGCCTTGCAGTTCTTC. The entire variable domain, with the rest obtained from reference TRBV7-2 and TRBJ2-1, is as follows: GAGVSQSPSNKVTEKGKDVELRCDPISGHTALYWYRQSLGQGLEFLIYFQGNSAPDKSGLPSDRFSAERTGGSVSTLTIQRTQQEDSAVYLCASSLRRGQALQFFGPGTRLTVL.

The gene calls are TRBV7-2 and TRBJ1-2, with D unclear. Germline V lookup: CDR1 SGHTA, CDR2 FQGNSA. The CDR3 consists of 13 residues. V lost 1 base and J 8 bases, leaving 11 bases between the germline ends. The CDR3 is CASSLDRGNGYTF. The CDR3 DNA reads as TGTGCCAGCAGCTTAGATAGAGGGAACGGCTACACCTTC. Variable domain in full (rest from reference TRBV7-2 and TRBJ1-2): GAGVSQSPSNKVTEKGKDVELRCDPISGHTALYWYRQSLGQGLEFLIYFQGNSAPDKSGLPSDRFSAERTGGSVSTLTIQRTQQEDSAVYLCASSLDRGNGYTFGSGTRLTVV.

The chain joins TRBV5-6 to TRBJ1-1; the match to TRBD1 covers 9 bases. The CDR3 sequence is 14 residues long. V lost 4 bases and J lost 5; bases outside the gene matches: 6. From germline, CDR1 is SGHDT and CDR2 YYEEEE. The DNA for the CDR3 is TGTGCCAGCAGCGTGGGGGACAGGGTTACTGAAGCTTTCTTT. This translates into CASSVGDRVTEAFF.

CDR3 bases: TGCGCCAGCAGCTTGGGGGGGACTAGCGGGCACAATGAGCAGTTCTTC. This encodes CASSLGGTSGHNEQFF. This sequence joins TRBV5-1 and TRBJ2-1; 12 bases fit TRBD2. The CDR3 totals 16 residues. The V gene end was trimmed by 0 bases and the J gene end by 5 bases; junction bases not matched to a gene: 3. CDR1 SGHRS and CDR2 YFSETQ come from the germline V gene.

This clone has a single count. The genes are TRBV28 and TRBJ1-1; 8 bases are a match to TRBD1. Germline values: CDR1 MDHEN, CDR2 SYDVKM. After removal of 8 bases from V and 5 bases from J, the junction contained 7 bases not matched to a gene. The CDR3 is made up of 13 amino acids. The CDR3 DNA reads as TGTGCCAGCTACAGGGGGACGGGGACTGAAGCTTTCTTT. This gives the protein CASYRGTGTEAFF.

Concerning this clone: The junction differs from germline at one of its ends, possibly a read error. This chain uses TRBV3-1 (or the pseudogene TRBV3-2) with TRBJ1-1; tentative D call: TRBD1 (5 bases). CDR3 length equals 15 residues. The germline V gene has CDR1 LGHDT and CDR2 YNNKEL (reference sequence). The CDR3 sequence: CASSQSGGLNAEAFF. The DNA for the CDR3 is TGTGCCAGCAGCCAATCGGGGGGACTGAACGCTGAAGCTTTCTTT.

This clone was counted between two and nine times. The chain links TRBV6-2 or TRBV6-3 to TRBJ2-2; D remains ambiguous. Trimming cost V 4 bases and J 0 bases, with 9 bases left between them. This CDR3 contains 15 residues. Germline CDR1 reads MNHEY; CDR2 reads SVGEGT. This CDR3 is CASSFVPSNTGELFF. DNA for the CDR3: TGTGCCAGCAGTTTTGTCCCCTCGAACACCGGGGAGCTGTTTTTT.

This chain links TRBV2 with TRBJ2-5; 11 bases are a match to TRBD2. Germline loops: CDR1 SNHLY, CDR2 FYNNEI. This CDR3 contains 14 residues. V lost 7 bases, J lost 2 bases, and 3 bases stayed unmatched. CDR3 sequence (DNA): TGTGCCAGCACTAGACTAGCGGGACAAGAGACCCAGTACTTC. Translated, it gives CASTRLAGQETQYF.

The chain employs TRBV3-1 (or the pseudogene TRBV3-2) and TRBJ1-2; no reliable D call. The CDR3 spans 15 residues. V dropped 2 bases and J dropped 4 bases, with 14 bases sitting between them. The germline V gene encodes CDR1 LGHDT and CDR2 YNNKEL (reference sequence). The CDR3 sequence is CASSQTTIPPYGYTF. The DNA for the CDR3 is TGTGCCAGCAGCCAAACAACCATACCCCCCTATGGCTACACCTTC.

This clone has just a few counts. The chain uses TRBV4-1 and TRBJ2-1; TRBD2 matches at 9 bases. Germline CDR1 is MGHRA and CDR2 is YSYEKL. Losses at the gene ends were 0 bases for V and 5 bases for J; bases not matched to a gene: 5. The CDR3 is 16 residues long. CDR3 in amino acids: CASSQEGGREHNEQFF. The DNA of the CDR3 is TGCGCCAGCAGCCAAGAAGGCGGGAGGGAACACAATGAGCAGTTCTTC.

Comments on this clone: The sample holds other DNA sequences that translate to the same CDR3. This rearrangement joins TRBV5-1 to TRBJ1-5, with TRBD1 as a possible D gene (6 bases). Looked up from germline, CDR1 is SGHRS and CDR2 is YFSETQ. V was clipped by 5 bases and J by 2 bases, with 8 bases between them. The CDR3 has 13 amino acids. The CDR3 loop reads CASRQGGNQPQHF. The CDR3, as DNA: TGCGCCAGCAGACAGGGCGGCAATCAGCCCCAGCATTTT.

The CDR3 loop reads CASSVTSGEERDTQYF. The CDR3 nucleotides are TGTGCCAGCAGTGTGACTAGCGGGGAGGAACGAGATACGCAGTATTTT. The V and J genes are TRBV28 and TRBJ2-3; 11 nucleotides line up with TRBD2. This CDR3 region has 16 residues. With 5 bases clipped from V and 5 bases from J, the junction kept 9 bases outside the gene matches. Germline CDR1 reads MDHEN; CDR2 reads SYDVKM.

V and J are TRBV18 and TRBJ1-2; no definite D call. CDR3 size: 13 residues. Germline CDR1 KGHSH, CDR2 LQKENI. Trimming removed 3 bases at V and 8 bases at J, with 13 bases between. The CDR3 region is CASSPGPERGYTF. CDR3 nucleotides: TGTGCCAGCTCACCTGGCCCGGAGCGAGGCTACACCTTC.

The chain has TRBV7-8 and TRBJ2-7, with a possible D match to TRBD2 (6 bases). There are 16 residues in the CDR3. V lost 5 bases and J lost 5, with 22 bases in between. Germline CDR1 reads SGHVS; CDR2 reads FQNEAQ. In nucleotides, the CDR3 is TGTGCCAGCAGCCCCCTACTAGATTCGGAGGGCGACGAGCAGTACTTC. Its translation is CASSPLLDSEGDEQYF.

The J gene is TRBJ2-7, the V gene TRBV3-1 (or the pseudogene TRBV3-2), with D tentatively TRBD1 (5 bases). The CDR3 runs to 13 residues. Trimming stripped 0 bases from V and 2 bases from J, with 5 bases between. The germline CDR1 and CDR2 sequences are LGHDT and YNNKEL (reference sequence). DNA for the CDR3: TGTGCCAGCAGCCAAGACAGGGCCTACGAGCAGTACTTC. Its translation: CASSQDRAYEQYF.

The gene calls are TRBV7-9 and TRBJ1-2; 10 bases are shared with TRBD1. The CDR3 runs 15 residues. V dropped 3 bases and J dropped 8; count of bases not matched to a gene: 9. Germline CDR1 is SEHNR and CDR2 is FQNEAQ (reference sequence). This chain's CDR3 is CASSFPGQGRRGYTF. The CDR3 DNA follows: TGTGCCAGCAGCTTCCCGGGACAGGGGAGACGCGGCTACACCTTC.

This clone showed up just once. The chain links TRBV19 to TRBJ1-2; perhaps TRBD1 as D (6 bases). The CDR3 extends over 14 amino acids. Trimming removed 6 bases at V and 6 bases at J, with 17 bases between. Germline V gives CDR1 LNHDA, CDR2 SQIVND (reference sequence). The CDR3 DNA is TGTGCCAGTAGAGCACTGGACAGAGTAAATGGCTACACCTTC. Amino acid sequence: CASRALDRVNGYTF.

As regards this clone: The junction differs from germline at one of its ends, possibly a read error. This chain joins TRBV3-1 (or the pseudogene TRBV3-2) and TRBJ2-5, with TRBD2 matching over 7 bases. The CDR3 totals 14 residues. CDR1 is LGHDT, CDR2 YNNKEL, per germline (reference sequence). The CDR3 DNA sequence: TGTGCCAGCAGCCTAAAGCGGGACCAGGAGACCCAGTACTTC. Protein product: CASSLKRDQETQYF.

The rearrangement joins TRBV30 to TRBJ1-6, with a tentative D call TRBD1 (5 bases). V gave up 3 bases and J gave up 14 bases, with 14 bases separating them. The V gene's germline CDR1 is GTSNPN and CDR2 SVGIG (reference sequence). This CDR3 contains 12 residues. Here the CDR3 reads CAWSSPRGALHF. CDR3 in DNA: TGTGCCTGGAGCTCCCCCCGGGGGGCCCTCCACTTT.

The chain employs TRBV29-1 and TRBJ1-2; D is unclear. This CDR3 region has 12 residues. V lost 6 bases and J 0 bases, leaving 8 bases between the germline ends. Germline loops: CDR1 SQVTM, CDR2 ANQGSEA. CDR3 coding DNA: TGCAGCGTGGCGACTACTAACTATGGCTACACCTTC. Residues: CSVATTNYGYTF.

The V call is TRBV5-1, the J call TRBJ2-2, with a tentative D call TRBD2 (5 bases). Germline V gives CDR1 SGHRS, CDR2 YFSETQ. V dropped 0 bases and J dropped 6 bases, with 9 bases sitting between them. This CDR3 is built from 14 residues. The CDR3 loop reads CASSLGGGAGELFF. The CDR3 bases are TGCGCCAGCAGCTTGGGCGGAGGTGCCGGGGAGCTGTTTTTT.

The gene calls are TRBV5-1 and TRBJ1-6; TRBD1 matches 8 bases. The CDR3 runs 16 residues. Germline-derived CDR1 and CDR2 are SGHRS and YFSETQ. V shed 6 bases and J 7 bases; nucleotides not matched to a gene: 12. The CDR3 reads CASTRQGSEANSPLHF. Written as DNA, the CDR3 is TGCGCCAGCACCCGACAGGGGTCCGAGGCAAATTCACCCCTCCACTTT.